The clone carrying this T cell receptor beta chain was seen many times. Its antigen is still unknown. Regarding time point: sample taken at primary tumor resection. The sequenced material consisted of unsorted whole RNA from tumor, nontumor lung or frozen PBMC. Donors were some 72 untreated early-stage non-small cell lung cancer patients. TCRdb fed the 5' RACE reads into MiXCR, producing one record per CDR3 protein. Among about 17,000 distinct CDR3 sequences, over 20% were seen once, and the ten largest hold around 19%. The data are from a study of spatial heterogeneity in lung cancer. General study findings and limits: Blood showed ubiquitous tumor TCRs more often at resection than at routine follow-up.

Sample: PBMCs, taken at surgery. The receptor's source is a female donor with early-stage non-small cell lung cancer.

In DNA form, the CDR3 reads TGTGCCAGCAGTTACTCTCGGACAGGGCCCTACGAGCAGTACTTC. It encodes CASSYSRTGPYEQYF. The chain joins TRBV6-5 to TRBJ2-7; 8 nucleotides agree with TRBD1. This CDR3 spans 15 amino acids. V lost 0 bases to trimming and J lost 2 bases; unmatched junction nucleotides: 3. Germline V lookup: CDR1 MNHEY, CDR2 SVGAGI.